The sample holds a few counts of the clone carrying this T cell receptor beta chain. The data were taken from a study of regulatory T cells in long-lasting Graves disease. Time point indicated: newly diagnosed GD, antithyroid drugs for less than 3 months. Construction of the TCR library relied on RNA isolated from PBMCs. This CDR3 spans 13 amino acids. V lost 8 bases, J lost 0 bases, and 8 bases lay in between. Looked up from germline, CDR1 is MNHNS and CDR2 is SASEGT. Construction of the TCR beta libraries employed iRepertoire HTBI primers in conjunction with Arm-PCR of CDR3 regions. TCRdb called the multiplex PCR reads again in MiXCR, with one record for every CDR3 protein. Among 350,000 to 500,000 distinct CDR3 sequences listed, 15% to 20% were seen once. The same specimen was also included in a second study, on T cells in Graves' hyperthyroidism and ophthalmopathy. This second study says: The TCR CDR3 first-round RT-PCR relied on the HTBI primer set. Separation of ophthalmopathy from stable hyperthyroidism was achieved by a 13 V-J model.

Sample: peripheral blood mononuclear cells (PBMCs), taken at new diagnosis, from a patient treated with antithyroid drugs. The V gene is TRBV6-1, the J gene TRBJ1-5; D is ambiguous. This TCR derives from a woman aged 18-29 years with Graves disease. CDR3 protein: CASLKNSNQPQHF. CDR3 coding DNA: TGTGCCAGCCTGAAAAATAGCAATCAGCCCCAGCATTTT.